The rows below give T cell receptor beta chains drawn from one sample of a study of T cells expressing NK-cell markers. TCRdb re-called the 5' RACE reads and catalogs CDR3 proteins one per entry, DNA excluded. In total, the table holds about 380,000 distinct CDR3 sequences. The sample was blood T cells: a sorted CD56 or NKG2C T cell subset, CD4+ or CD8+ T cells, or bulk PBMC T cells (not recorded which). The receptor source for this set is a man aged 18-69 years in good health. Both conserved end residues are part of each CDR3.

j_call,cdr3_length,v_call,cdr3_aa
TRBJ1-2,14,TRBV12-3/TRBV12-4,CASGGGQDKGGYTF
TRBJ2-4,14,TRBV9,CASSRGGTKNIQYF
TRBJ2-1,17,TRBV5-4,CASSLAAGGLSYNEQFF
TRBJ2-1,20,TRBV12-3/TRBV12-4,CASSSRLRLAGGPAYNEQFF
TRBJ2-3,14,TRBV4-1,CASSHSAYTDTQYF
TRBJ1-1,14,TRBV18,CASSQTGYGTEAFF
TRBJ1-4,16,TRBV12-3/TRBV12-4,CASSSRDGWGNEKLFF
TRBJ2-3,17,TRBV12-3/TRBV12-4,CASSFPSGTSGTDTQYF
TRBJ2-3,14,TRBV20-1,CSARIAGGTDTQYF
TRBJ2-1,15,TRBV6-1,CASKLPGTGNNEQFF
TRBJ2-1,14,TRBV20-1,CSARDRGYYNEQFF
TRBJ1-6,14,TRBV25-1,CASSGLGRGSPLHF
TRBJ2-7,16,TRBV6-5,CASSYEGSGGSYEQYF
TRBJ2-5,17,TRBV12-3/TRBV12-4,CASSYWTSGGSVGTQYF
TRBJ2-7,16,TRBV28,CASSPATGGRTYEQYF
TRBJ2-7,14,TRBV11-2,CASSLGRRFSQQYF
TRBJ2-3,20,TRBV18,CASSPPGWGSTKLSTDTQYF
TRBJ2-7,12,TRBV30,CAWNQGNNEQYF
TRBJ1-4,15,TRBV6-5,CASSYSFVGGEKLFF
TRBJ2-7,15,TRBV7-6,CASSLSGGWSYEQYF
TRBJ1-5,13,TRBV2,CASKGQVNQPQHF
TRBJ2-3,16,TRBV7-2,CASSLSGGNKGDTQYF
TRBJ2-7,16,TRBV3-1,CASSQDKSRGIGEQYF
TRBJ1-3,12,TRBV7-8,CASSLSESPIYF
TRBJ2-3,15,TRBV3-1,CASSRTTLSTDTQYF
TRBJ1-2,12,TRBV2,CAREPPGKGYTF
TRBJ2-7,16,TRBV18,CASSPPPSSLSYEQYF
TRBJ1-2,13,TRBV2,CASSEAEGVGYTF
TRBJ2-5,15,TRBV7-9,CASSLFRGGRETQYF
TRBJ2-2,15,TRBV5-1,CASSSRERTTGELFF
TRBJ1-2,15,TRBV14,CASSHTPGQGFGYTF
TRBJ2-5,15,TRBV9,CASSRGGLMQETQYF
TRBJ1-3,15,TRBV28,CASCLVDRSGNTIYF
TRBJ2-7,12,TRBV11-2,CASSFGGLGQYF
TRBJ1-2,15,TRBV15,CATSRDMIGGYGYTF
TRBJ2-6,18,TRBV5-1,CASSLRLAAGSGANVLTF
TRBJ1-6,13,TRBV5-1,CASSLVSNSPLHF
TRBJ1-3,18,TRBV11-1,CASSPQGATRLGGNTIYF
TRBJ1-1,13,TRBV9,CASSDTTGAEAFF
TRBJ1-5,13,TRBV6-6,CASSRDTRQPQHF